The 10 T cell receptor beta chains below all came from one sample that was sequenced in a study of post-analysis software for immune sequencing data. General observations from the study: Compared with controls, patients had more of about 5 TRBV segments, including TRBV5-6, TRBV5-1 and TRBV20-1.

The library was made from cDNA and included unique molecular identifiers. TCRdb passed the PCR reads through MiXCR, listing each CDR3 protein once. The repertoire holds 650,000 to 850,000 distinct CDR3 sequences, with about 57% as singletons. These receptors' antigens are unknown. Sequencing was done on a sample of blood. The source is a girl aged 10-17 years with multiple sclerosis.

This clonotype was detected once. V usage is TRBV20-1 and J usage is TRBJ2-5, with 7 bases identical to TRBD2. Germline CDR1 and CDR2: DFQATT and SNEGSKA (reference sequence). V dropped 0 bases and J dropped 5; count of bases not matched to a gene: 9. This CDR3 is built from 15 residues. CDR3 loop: CSARERAGEGETQYF. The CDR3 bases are TGCAGTGCTAGAGAGCGGGCGGGAGAGGGGGAGACCCAGTACTTC.

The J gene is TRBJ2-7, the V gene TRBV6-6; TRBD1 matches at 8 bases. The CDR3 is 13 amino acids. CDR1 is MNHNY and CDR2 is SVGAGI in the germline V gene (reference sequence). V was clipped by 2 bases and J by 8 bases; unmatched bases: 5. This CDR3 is CASSYQGARKQYF. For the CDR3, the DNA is TGTGCCAGCAGTTACCAGGGGGCTCGCAAGCAGTACTTC.

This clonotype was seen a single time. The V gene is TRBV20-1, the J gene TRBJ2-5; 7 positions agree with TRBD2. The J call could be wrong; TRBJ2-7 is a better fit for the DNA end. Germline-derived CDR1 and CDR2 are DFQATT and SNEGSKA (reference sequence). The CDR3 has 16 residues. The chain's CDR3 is CSARDSRLAAYYEQYF. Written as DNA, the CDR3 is TGCAGTGCTAGAGATTCACGGCTAGCGGCCTACTACGAGCAGTACTTC.

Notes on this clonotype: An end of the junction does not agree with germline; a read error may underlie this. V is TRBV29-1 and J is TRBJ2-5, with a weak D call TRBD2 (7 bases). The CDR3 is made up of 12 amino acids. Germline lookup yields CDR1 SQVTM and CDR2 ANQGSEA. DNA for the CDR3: TGCAGCGTGACTACAGGGAGGGAGACCCGGTACTTC. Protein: CSVTTGRETRYF.

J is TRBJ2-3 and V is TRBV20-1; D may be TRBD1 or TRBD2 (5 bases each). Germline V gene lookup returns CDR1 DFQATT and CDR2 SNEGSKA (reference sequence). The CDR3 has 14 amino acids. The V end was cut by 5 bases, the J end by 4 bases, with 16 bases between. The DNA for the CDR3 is TGCAGTGCTGGGGACCCTAAAAGCGCAGATACGCAGTATTTT. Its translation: CSAGDPKSADTQYF.

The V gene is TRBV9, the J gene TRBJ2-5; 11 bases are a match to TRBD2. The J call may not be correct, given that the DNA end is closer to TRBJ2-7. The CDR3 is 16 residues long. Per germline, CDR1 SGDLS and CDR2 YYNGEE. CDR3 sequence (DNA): TGTGCCAGCAGCCCCCGCCTAGCGGGGGGTATATACGAGCAGTACTTC. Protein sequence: CASSPRLAGGIYEQYF.

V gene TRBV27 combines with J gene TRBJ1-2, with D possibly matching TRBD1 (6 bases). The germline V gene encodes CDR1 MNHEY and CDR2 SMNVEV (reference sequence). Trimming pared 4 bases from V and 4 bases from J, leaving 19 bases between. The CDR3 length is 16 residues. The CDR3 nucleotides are TGTGCCAGCAGTTCAGCACCCGGGGGCCGGGGCTATGGCTACACCTTC. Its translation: CASSSAPGGRGYGYTF.

CDR3 in amino acids: CASSYGRDTFF. The CDR3 DNA reads TGCGCCAGCAGCTACGGGAGAGATACGTTCTTC. This sequence joins TRBV5-1 and TRBJ2-1; TRBD2 is a possible D gene (6 bases). CDR3 length: 11 residues. V was cut by 3 bases and J by 15 bases, with 13 bases left in between. CDR1 is SGHRS and CDR2 is YFSETQ in the germline V gene. Based on the CDR3 plus reference TRBV5-1 and TRBJ2-1, the full variable domain is KAGVTQTPRYLIKTRGQQVTLSCSPISGHRSVSWYQQTPGQGLQFLFEYFSETQRNKGNFPGRFSGRQFSNSRSEMNVSTLELGDSALYLCASSYGRDTFFGPGTRLTVL.

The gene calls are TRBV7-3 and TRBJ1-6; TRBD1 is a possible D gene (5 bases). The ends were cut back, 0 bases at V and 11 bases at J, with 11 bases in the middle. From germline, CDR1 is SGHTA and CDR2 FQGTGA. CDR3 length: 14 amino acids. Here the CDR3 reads CASSLTPTGAPLHF. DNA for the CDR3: TGTGCCAGCAGCTTAACGCCTACGGGGGCACCCCTCCACTTT.

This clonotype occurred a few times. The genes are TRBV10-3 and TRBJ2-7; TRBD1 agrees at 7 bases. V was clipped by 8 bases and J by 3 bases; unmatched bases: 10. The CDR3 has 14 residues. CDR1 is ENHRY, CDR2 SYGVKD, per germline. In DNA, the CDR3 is TGTGCCATCTCCGGGACAGAACCCTTCTACGAGCAGTACTTC. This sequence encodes CAISGTEPFYEQYF.